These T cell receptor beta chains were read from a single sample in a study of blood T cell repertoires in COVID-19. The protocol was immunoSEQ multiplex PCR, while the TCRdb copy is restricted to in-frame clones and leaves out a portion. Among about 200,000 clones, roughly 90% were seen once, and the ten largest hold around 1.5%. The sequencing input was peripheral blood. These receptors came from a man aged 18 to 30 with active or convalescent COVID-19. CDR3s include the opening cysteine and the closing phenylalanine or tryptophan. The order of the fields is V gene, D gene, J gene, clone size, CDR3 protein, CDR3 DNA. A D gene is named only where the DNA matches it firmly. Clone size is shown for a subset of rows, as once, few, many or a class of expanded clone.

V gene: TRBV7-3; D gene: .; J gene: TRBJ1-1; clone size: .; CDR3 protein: CASSQNGVRTEAFF; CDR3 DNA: TGTGCCAGCAGCCAAAACGGGGTGCGCACTGAAGCTTTCTTT
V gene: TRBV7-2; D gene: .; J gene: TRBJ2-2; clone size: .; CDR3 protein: CASGRSTLQGIPNTGELFF; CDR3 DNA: TGTGCCAGCGGACGATCGACGCTACAGGGAATTCCGAACACCGGGGAGCTGTTTTTT
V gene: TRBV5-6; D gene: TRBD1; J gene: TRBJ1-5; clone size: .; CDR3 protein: CASSSTGGGQPQHF; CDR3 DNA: TGTGCCAGCAGCTCCACAGGGGGCGGGCAGCCCCAGCATTTT
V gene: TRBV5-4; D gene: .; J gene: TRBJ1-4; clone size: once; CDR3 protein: CASSEDRATNEKLFF; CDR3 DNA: TGTGCCAGCAGCGAGGACAGAGCAACTAATGAAAAACTGTTTTTT
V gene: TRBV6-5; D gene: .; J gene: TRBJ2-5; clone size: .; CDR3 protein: CACGWETQYF; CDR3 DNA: TGTGCGTGCGGATGGGAGACCCAGTACTTC
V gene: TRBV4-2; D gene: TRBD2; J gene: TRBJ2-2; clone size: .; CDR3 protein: CASSQGSLAGGNVNTGELFF; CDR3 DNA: TGTGCCAGCAGCCAAGGGTCGTTAGCGGGAGGCAATGTTAACACCGGGGAGCTGTTTTTT
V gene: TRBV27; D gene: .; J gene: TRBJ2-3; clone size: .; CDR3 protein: CASSPSRADTQYF; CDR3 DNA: TGTGCCAGCAGTCCAAGTCGAGCAGATACGCAGTATTTT
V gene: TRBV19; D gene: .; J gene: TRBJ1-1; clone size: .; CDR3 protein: CASSLVRVGTEAFF; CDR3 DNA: TGTGCCAGTAGTCTTGTCAGGGTGGGAACTGAAGCTTTCTTT
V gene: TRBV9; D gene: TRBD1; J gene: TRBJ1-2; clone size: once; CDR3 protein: CASSRTGDNYGYTF; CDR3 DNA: TGTGCCAGCTCACGGACAGGGGATAACTATGGCTACACCTTC
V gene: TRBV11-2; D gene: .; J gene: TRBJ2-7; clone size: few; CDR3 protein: CASSPPGYEQYF; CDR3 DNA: TGTGCCAGCAGCCCGCCCGGTTACGAGCAGTACTTC
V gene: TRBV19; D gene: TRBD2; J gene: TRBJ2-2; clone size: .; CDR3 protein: CASSFGLAGVGTGELFF; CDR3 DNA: TGTGCCAGTAGTTTCGGACTAGCGGGAGTAGGGACCGGGGAGCTGTTTTTT
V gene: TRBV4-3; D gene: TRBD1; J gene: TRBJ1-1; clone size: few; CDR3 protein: CASSQGGQSNTEAFF; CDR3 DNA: TGCGCCAGCAGCCAGGGGGGACAGTCGAACACTGAAGCTTTCTTT
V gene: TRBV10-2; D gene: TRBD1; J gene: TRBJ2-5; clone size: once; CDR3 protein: CAIGGRGKETQYF; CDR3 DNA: TGCGCCATAGGTGGCAGGGGGAAAGAGACCCAGTACTTC
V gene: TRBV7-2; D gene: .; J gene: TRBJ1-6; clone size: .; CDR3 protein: CASSLGASLHF; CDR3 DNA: TGTGCCAGCAGCTTAGGTGCGTCCCTCCACTTT
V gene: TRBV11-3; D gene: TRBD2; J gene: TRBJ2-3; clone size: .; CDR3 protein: CASSLDVAGGPHTQYF; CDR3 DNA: TGTGCCAGCAGCTTAGATGTGGCGGGGGGGCCCCATACGCAGTATTTT
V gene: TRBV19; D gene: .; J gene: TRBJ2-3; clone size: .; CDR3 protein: CASSPSVLGNGGNTQYF; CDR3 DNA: TGTGCCAGTAGTCCATCCGTACTAGGTAACGGAGGTAATACGCAGTATTTT
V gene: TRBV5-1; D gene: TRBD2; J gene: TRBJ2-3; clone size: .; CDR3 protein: CASSLGTSIYTDTQYF; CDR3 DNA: TGCGCCAGCAGCTTGGGGACTAGCATTTACACAGATACGCAGTATTTT
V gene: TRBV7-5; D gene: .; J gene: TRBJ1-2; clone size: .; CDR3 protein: CVRSLADRVVYGYTF; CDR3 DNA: TGTGTCAGAAGCTTGGCGGACAGGGTGGTTTATGGCTACACCTTC
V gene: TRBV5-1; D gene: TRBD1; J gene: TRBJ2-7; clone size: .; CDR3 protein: CASSPPTGSSYEQYF; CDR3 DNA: TGCGCCAGCAGCCCGCCGACAGGGAGCTCCTACGAGCAGTACTTC
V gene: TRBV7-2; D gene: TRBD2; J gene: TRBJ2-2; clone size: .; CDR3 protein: CASSQSTSGTGELFF; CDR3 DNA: TGTGCCAGCAGCCAATCGACTAGCGGGACCGGGGAGCTGTTTTTT
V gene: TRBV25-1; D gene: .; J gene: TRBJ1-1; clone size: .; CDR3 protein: CASSDGGGHTEAFF; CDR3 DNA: TGTGCCAGCAGTGATGGCGGGGGACACACTGAAGCTTTCTTT